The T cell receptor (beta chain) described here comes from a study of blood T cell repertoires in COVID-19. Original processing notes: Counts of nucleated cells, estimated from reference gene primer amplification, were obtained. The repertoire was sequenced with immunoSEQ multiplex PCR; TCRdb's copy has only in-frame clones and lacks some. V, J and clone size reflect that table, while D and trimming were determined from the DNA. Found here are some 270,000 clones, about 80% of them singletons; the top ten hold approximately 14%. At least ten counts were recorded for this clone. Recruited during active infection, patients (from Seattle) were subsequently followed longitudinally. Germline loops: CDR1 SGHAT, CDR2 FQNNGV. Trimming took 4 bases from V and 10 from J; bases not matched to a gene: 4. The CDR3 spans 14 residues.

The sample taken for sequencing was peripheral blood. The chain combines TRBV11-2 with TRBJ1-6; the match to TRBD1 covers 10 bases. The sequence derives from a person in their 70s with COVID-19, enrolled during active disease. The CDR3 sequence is CASSSWDRGSPLHF. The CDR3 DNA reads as TGTGCCAGCAGCTCTTGGGACAGGGGCTCACCCCTCCACTTT.